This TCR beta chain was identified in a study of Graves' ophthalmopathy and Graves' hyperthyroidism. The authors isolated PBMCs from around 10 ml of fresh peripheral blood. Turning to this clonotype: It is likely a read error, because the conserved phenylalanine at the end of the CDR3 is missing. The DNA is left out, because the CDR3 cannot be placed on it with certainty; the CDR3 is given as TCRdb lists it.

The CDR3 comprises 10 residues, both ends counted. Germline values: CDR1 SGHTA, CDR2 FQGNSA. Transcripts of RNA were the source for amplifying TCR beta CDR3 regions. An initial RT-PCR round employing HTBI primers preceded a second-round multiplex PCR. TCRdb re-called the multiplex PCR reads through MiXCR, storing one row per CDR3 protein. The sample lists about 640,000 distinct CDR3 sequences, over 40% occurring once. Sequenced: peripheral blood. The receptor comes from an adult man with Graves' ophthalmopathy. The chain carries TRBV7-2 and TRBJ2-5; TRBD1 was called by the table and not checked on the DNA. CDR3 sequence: CASSLRGRYT.